The subject of this entry is one TCR beta chain. There are a few counts of this clonotype. Its antigen is currently not known. No much larger clone exists at a distance of one base, and base qualities are not known. Stable Graves' hyperthyroidism was defined as no progression to ophthalmopathy during 18 months of follow-up. Hyperthyroidism patients were newly diagnosed, had a disease duration of under 2 months, and were aged 18 to 65 years. The study excluded patients with uncontrolled infections, other autoimmune diseases, pregnancy or lactation. Diagnoses were based on clinical symptoms, serum thyroxine and TRAb, thyroid ultrasound and orbital computed tomography. PBMCs were separated from under 11 ml of fresh peripheral blood using Ficoll-Paque density gradient centrifugation. Total RNA was extracted using Trizol reagent, and RNA quality was assessed on an Agilent 2100 Bioanalyzer. This specimen comes from a study of T cells in Graves' hyperthyroidism and ophthalmopathy (dated 2019 in TCRdb). About the study as a whole: Peripheral blood samples were taken at the time of initial diagnosis, prior to any treatment. In roughly six Graves' hyperthyroidism patients, the study also compared T-cell repertoires from thyroid tissue with T-cell repertoires from blood. Once sampling was done, hyperthyroidism patients were given methimazole at a starting dose of 30 mg daily, whereas ophthalmopathy patients were given high-dose intravenous methylprednisolone. To identify distinguishing TCR V-J signatures, a discovery cohort of some 99 patients was used, comprising 40 to 45 with Graves' ophthalmopathy and under 60 with stable Graves' hyperthyroidism. The paper reports TCR Vbeta CDR3 sequencing of over 130 peripheral blood samples: around 41 ophthalmopathy, about 75 hyperthyroidism and approximately 17 progressor patients. The 85 to 100 discovery patients were randomly split 7:3 into training and test sets. Prospective prediction of ophthalmopathy was tested in an independent validation cohort of fewer than 20 hyperthyroidism patients and around 16 patients who later progressed to ophthalmopathy.

The full study reports these points: Sample size was not statistically predetermined, and investigators were not blinded to group allocation. A 13 V-J signature model separated ophthalmopathy from stable hyperthyroidism, with nearly 90% sensitivity and 81% to 82% specificity in cross-validation and 80%/75% in testing. Blood samples also contained most of the expanded thyroid clonotypes (frequency above 0.001), which suggests that blood repertoires may reflect thyroid immune responses. In validation, the model predicted progression to ophthalmopathy with around 71% sensitivity and approximately 74% specificity, a median of about 6 months before onset.

CDR1 and CDR2 were assigned from the germline V gene (reference sequence) as GTSNPN and SVGIG. The CDR3 covers 13 residues, taking in both the cysteine and the phenylalanine. The retained sequence is limited to the CDR3, 39 bases, with the frame set at the first base. V was cut back by 0 bases and J by 5 bases, leaving a gap of 8 bases between them. The TCR beta CDR3 regions were amplified from RNA transcripts. For the first round of RT-PCR on the TCR CDR3, the HTBI primer set was used together with the Qiagen OneStep RT-PCR kit. Libraries were constructed in a second round of multiplex PCR, after which size selection and purification were performed. Paired-end sequencing of the libraries was performed with 100 bp reads on an Illumina HiSeq2000. The authors processed their data as follows. SOAPnuke was used to process the raw data, with reads discarded if the reads contained adapters or uncalled bases, had a mean Phred below 15, or lacked an exact constant-primer or identifier match. High-quality paired reads were merged with COPE v1.2.5, and unique nucleotide sequences were defined as clonotypes. MiTCR v1.1 was used to align clonotypes to the IMGT TRBV, TRBD and TRBJ reference segments. The analysis included only V-J combinations with a frequency above 0.0001, which together covered more than 99% of the repertoires. A TCS score was defined as the ratio of F50 (clonal expansion) to E x V (chaos), with BLOSUM62-based TCRdist applied between CDR3 peptides within each V-J. Welch's t-statistics and random forest reduced fewer than 600 V-J features to 10 to 15, which were used in a naive Bayes classifier (R e1071). TCRdb trimmed public reads at Q25 via fastp, called clones via MiXCR and kept in-frame beta chains. Every entry covers one CDR3 protein and lists the most common genes and DNA from its rows. TCRdb's processing, not the authors' own work, is the source of the V and J calls. This sample has around 620,000 distinct CDR3 sequences in its table, and about 16% of those were observed once. Less than 4.5% of the sample goes to the ten largest clones.

Sequenced sample: blood. The TCR sequence derives from a woman aged 30 to 39 with Graves' hyperthyroidism. This receptor chain uses TRBV30 and TRBJ2-1, with the identity of the D gene unclear. The nucleotide sequence is given as TGTGCCTGGAGTGTAGACAATAACAATGAGCAGTTCTTC. Its coded protein is CAWSVDNNNEQFF. The entire variable domain, with the stretches around the CDR3 drawn from the reference TRBV30 and TRBJ2-1 proteins, is SQTIHQWPATLVQPVGSPLSLECTVEGTSNPNLYWYRQAAGRGLQLLFYSVGIGQISSEVPQNLSASRPQDRQFILSSKKLLLSDSGFYLCAWSVDNNNEQFFGPGTRLTVL.